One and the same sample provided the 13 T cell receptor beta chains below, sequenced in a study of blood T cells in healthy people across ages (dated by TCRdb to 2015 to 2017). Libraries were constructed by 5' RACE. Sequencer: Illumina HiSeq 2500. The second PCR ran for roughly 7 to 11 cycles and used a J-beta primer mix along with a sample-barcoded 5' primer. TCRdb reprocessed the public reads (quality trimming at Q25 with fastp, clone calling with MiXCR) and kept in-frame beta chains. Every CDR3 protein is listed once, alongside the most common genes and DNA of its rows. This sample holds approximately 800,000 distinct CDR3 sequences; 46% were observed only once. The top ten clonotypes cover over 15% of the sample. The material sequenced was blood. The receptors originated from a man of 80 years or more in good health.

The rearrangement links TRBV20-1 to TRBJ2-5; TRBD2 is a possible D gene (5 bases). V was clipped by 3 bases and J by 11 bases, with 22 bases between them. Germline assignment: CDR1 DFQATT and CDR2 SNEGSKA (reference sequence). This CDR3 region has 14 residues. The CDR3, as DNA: TGCAGTGCTAGCGGGGTCTCCCCCTACAATGAGCAGTACTTC. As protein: CSASGVSPYNEQYF.

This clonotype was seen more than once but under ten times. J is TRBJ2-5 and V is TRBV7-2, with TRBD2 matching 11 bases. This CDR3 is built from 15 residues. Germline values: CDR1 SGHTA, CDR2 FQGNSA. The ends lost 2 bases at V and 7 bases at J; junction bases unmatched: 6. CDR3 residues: CASSLTSGRSWTQYF. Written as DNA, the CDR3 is TGTGCCAGCAGCTTAACTAGCGGGAGATCCTGGACCCAGTACTTC. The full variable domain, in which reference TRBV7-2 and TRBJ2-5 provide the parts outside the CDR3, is GAGVSQSPSNKVTEKGKDVELRCDPISGHTALYWYRQSLGQGLEFLIYFQGNSAPDKSGLPSDRFSAERTGGSVSTLTIQRTQQEDSAVYLCASSLTSGRSWTQYFGPGTRLLVL.

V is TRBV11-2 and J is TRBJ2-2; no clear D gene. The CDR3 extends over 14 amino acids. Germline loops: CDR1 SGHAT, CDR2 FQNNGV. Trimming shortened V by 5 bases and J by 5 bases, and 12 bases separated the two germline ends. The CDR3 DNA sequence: TGTGCCAGCAGCCCCCCCCCGGGTACCGGGGAGCTGTTTTTT. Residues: CASSPPPGTGELFF. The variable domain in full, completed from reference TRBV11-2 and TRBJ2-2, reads EAGVAQSPRYKIIEKRQSVAFWCNPISGHATLYWYQQILGQGPKLLIQFQNNGVVDDSQLPKDRFSAERLKGVDSTLKIQPAKLEDSAVYLCASSPPPGTGELFFGEGSRLTVL.

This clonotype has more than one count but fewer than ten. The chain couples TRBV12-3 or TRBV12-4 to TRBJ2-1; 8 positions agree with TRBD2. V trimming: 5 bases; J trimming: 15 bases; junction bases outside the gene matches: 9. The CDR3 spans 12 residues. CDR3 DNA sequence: TGTGCCAGCAGTCCGCGAGGGGCGGGAGGGTTCTTC. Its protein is CASSPRGAGGFF.

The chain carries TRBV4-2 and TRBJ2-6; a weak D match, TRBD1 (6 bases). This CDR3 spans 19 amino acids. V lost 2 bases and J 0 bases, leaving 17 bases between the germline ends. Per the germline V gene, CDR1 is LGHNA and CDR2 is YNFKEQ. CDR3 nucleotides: TGTGCCAGCAGCCAACCTGACAGGCTTGATAGCTCTGGGGCCAACGTCCTGACTTTC. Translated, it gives CASSQPDRLDSSGANVLTF.

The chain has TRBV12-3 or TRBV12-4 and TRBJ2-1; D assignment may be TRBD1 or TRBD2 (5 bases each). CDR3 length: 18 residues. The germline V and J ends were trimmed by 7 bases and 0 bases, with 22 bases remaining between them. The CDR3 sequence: CASTKELVGVSSYNEQFF. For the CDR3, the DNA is TGTGCCAGCACCAAAGAACTAGTGGGGGTCAGCTCCTACAATGAGCAGTTCTTC.

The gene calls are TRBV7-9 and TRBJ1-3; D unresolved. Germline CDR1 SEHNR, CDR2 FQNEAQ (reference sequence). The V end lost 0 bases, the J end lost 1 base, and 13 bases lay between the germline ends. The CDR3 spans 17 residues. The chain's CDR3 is CASSLASRRTSGNTIYF. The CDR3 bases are TGTGCCAGCAGCTTAGCATCGCGACGGACTTCTGGAAACACCATATATTTT.

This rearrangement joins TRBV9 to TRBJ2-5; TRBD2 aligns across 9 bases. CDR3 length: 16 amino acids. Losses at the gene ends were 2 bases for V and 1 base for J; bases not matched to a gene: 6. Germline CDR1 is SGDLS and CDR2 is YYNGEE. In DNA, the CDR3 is TGTGCCAGCAGCGTCATCCCGACTAGCGGCCAAGAGACCCAGTACTTC. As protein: CASSVIPTSGQETQYF.

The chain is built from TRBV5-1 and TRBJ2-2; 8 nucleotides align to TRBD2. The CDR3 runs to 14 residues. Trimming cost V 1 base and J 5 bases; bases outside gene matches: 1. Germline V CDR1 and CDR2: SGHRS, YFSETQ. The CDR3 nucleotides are TGCGCCAGCAGCTTGAGCGGGAGTACCGGGGAGCTGTTTTTT. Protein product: CASSLSGSTGELFF.

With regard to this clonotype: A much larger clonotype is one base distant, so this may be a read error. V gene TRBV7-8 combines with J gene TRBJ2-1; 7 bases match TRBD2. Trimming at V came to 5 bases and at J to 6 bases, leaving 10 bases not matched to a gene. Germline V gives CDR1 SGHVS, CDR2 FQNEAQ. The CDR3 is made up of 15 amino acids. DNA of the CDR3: TGTGCCAGCAGCCCGGGACGAGCGGGGTCCAATGAGCAGTTCTTC. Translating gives CASSPGRAGSNEQFF.

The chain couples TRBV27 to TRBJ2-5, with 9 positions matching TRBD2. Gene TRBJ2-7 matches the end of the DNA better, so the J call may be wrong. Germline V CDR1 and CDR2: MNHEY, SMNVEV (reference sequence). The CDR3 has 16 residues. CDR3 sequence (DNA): TGTGCCAGCAGTACGGCCGGGGGCGGGAGGGCGTACGAGCAGTACTTC. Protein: CASSTAGGGRAYEQYF.

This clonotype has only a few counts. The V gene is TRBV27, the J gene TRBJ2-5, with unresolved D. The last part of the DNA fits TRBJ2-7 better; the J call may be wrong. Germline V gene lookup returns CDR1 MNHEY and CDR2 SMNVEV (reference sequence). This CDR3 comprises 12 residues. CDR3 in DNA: TGTGCCAGCAGTGCACCGTCAGTCGAGCAGTACTTC. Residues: CASSAPSVEQYF.

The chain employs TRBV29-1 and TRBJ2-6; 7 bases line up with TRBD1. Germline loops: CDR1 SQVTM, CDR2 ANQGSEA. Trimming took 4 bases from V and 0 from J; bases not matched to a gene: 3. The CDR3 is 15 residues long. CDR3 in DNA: TGCAGCGTTGTGGGGACAGTCTCTGGGGCCAACGTCCTGACTTTC. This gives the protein CSVVGTVSGANVLTF. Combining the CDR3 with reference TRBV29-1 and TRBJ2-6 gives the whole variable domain SAVISQKPSRDICQRGTSLTIQCQVDSQVTMMFWYRQQPGQSLTLIATANQGSEATYESGFVIDKFPISRPNLTFSTLTVSNMSPEDSSIYLCSVVGTVSGANVLTFGAGSRLTVL.